Described below is a single TCR beta chain sequence and its context. The source of the sample is a study of blood T cell repertoires in COVID-19. Study-level information: Acute and convalescent COVID-19 samples came from the United States, Italy and Spain.

Those enrolled, adults aged about 18 to 89 years, came from around 24 US areas. In Cohort 3, a recovered donor had either two negative PCRs, clearance, or symptom resolution. Profiled with immunoSEQ multiplex PCR; TCRdb holds only in-frame clones, not every one. The sample yields roughly 520,000 clones, approximately 87% seen once. The CDR3 is made up of 16 amino acids. CDR1 is SGHRS, CDR2 YFSETQ, per germline. J gave up 6 bases and V 2 bases, and 10 bases lay outside the gene matches. This TCR derives from a woman aged 40 to 50 who had recovered from COVID-19. The specimen sequenced was PBMCs or T cells enriched from blood (not recorded which). The chain combines TRBV5-1 with TRBJ2-2; 7 nucleotides line up with TRBD1. CDR3 loop: CASSFRQGTFPGELFF. CDR3 sequence (DNA): TGCGCCAGCAGCTTTCGACAGGGTACCTTCCCCGGGGAGCTGTTTTTT. Full variable domain (outside the CDR3, taken from reference TRBV5-1 and TRBJ2-2): KAGVTQTPRYLIKTRGQQVTLSCSPISGHRSVSWYQQTPGQGLQFLFEYFSETQRNKGNFPGRFSGRQFSNSRSEMNVSTLELGDSALYLCASSFRQGTFPGELFFGEGSRLTVL.